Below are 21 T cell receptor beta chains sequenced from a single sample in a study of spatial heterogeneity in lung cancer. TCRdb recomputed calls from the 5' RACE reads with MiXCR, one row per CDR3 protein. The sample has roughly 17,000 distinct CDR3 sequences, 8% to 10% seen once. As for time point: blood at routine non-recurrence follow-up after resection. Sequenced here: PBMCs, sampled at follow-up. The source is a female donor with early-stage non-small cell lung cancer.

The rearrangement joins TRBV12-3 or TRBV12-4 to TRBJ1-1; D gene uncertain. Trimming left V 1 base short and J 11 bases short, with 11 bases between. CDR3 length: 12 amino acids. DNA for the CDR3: TGTGCCAGCAGTTTAGGGAGGGCTTGGGCTTTCTTT. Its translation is CASSLGRAWAFF.

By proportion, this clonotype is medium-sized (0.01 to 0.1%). The CDR3 protein is CATSDQAGGTYNEQFF. CDR3 coding DNA: TGTGCCACCAGTGACCAGGCGGGGGGCACCTACAATGAGCAGTTCTTC. V is TRBV24-1 and J is TRBJ2-1; 8 positions agree with TRBD2. V lost 4 bases and J lost 2; bases outside the gene matches: 6. There are 16 residues in the CDR3. Germline loops: CDR1 KGHDR, CDR2 SFDVKD.

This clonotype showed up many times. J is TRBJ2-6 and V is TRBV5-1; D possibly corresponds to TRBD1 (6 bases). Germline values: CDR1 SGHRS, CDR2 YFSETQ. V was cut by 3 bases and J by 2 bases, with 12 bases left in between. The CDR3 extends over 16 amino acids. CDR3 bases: TGCGCCAGCAGCTCTACAGGGCTGCCTGGGGCCAACGTCCTGACTTTC. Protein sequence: CASSSTGLPGANVLTF.

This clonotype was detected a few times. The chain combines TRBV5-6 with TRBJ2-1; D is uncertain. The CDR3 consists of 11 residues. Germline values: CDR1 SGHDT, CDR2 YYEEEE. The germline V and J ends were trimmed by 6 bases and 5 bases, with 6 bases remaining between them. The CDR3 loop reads CASTLHNEQFF. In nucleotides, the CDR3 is TGTGCCAGCACGCTCCACAATGAGCAGTTCTTC.

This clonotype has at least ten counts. The CDR3 is CASSTTGKAKNIQYF. CDR3 sequence (DNA): TGTGCCAGCAGCACCACAGGGAAAGCCAAAAACATTCAGTACTTC. The chain has TRBV6-1 and TRBJ2-4; maybe TRBD1 (6 bases). The V end was cut by 6 bases, the J end by 0 bases, with 12 bases between. Germline V gives CDR1 MNHNS, CDR2 SASEGT. The CDR3 is 15 amino acids.

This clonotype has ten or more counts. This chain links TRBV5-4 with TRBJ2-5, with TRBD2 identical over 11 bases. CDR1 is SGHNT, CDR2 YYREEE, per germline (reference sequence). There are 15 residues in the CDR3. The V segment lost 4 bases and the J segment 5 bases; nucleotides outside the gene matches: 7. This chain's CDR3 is CASSRSGGAGETQYF. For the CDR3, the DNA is TGTGCCAGCAGCCGTAGCGGGGGGGCCGGGGAGACCCAGTACTTC. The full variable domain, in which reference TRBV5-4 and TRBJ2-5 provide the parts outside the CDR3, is ETGVTQSPTHLIKTRGQQVTLRCSSQSGHNTVSWYQQALGQGPQFIFQYYREEENGRGNFPPRFSGLQFPNYSSELNVNALELDDSALYLCASSRSGGAGETQYFGPGTRLLVL.

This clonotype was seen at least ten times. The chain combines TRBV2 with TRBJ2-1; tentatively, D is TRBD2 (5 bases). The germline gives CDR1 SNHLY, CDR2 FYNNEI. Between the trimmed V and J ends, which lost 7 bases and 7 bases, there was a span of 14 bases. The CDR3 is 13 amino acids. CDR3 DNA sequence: TGTGCCAGCAAAGTTAGCGAGGGTAATGAGCAGTTCTTC. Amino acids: CASKVSEGNEQFF.

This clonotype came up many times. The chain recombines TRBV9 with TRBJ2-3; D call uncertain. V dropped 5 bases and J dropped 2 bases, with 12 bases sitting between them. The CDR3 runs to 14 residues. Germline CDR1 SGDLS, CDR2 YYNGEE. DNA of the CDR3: TGTGCCAGCAGTTACCGGACGACCACAGATACGCAGTATTTT. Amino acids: CASSYRTTTDTQYF.

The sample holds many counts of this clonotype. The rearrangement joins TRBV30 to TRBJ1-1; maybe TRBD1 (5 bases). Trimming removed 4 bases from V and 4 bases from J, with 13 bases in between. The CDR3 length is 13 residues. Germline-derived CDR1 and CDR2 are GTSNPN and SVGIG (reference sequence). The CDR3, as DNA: TGTGCCTGGAATAGGGGATCGAGCACTGAAGCTTTCTTT. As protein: CAWNRGSSTEAFF.

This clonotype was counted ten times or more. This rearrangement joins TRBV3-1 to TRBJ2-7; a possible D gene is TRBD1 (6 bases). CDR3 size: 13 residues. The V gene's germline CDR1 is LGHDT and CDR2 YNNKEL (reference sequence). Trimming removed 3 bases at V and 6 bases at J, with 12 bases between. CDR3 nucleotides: TGTGCCAGCAGCCAGCCAGGGGCGGTCGAGCAGTACTTC. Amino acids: CASSQPGAVEQYF.

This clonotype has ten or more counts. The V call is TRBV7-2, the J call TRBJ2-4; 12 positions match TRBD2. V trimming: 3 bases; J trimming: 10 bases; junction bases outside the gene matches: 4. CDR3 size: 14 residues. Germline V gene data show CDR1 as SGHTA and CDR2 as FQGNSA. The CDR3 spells CASSFGTSGSIQYF. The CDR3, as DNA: TGTGCCAGCAGCTTTGGGACTAGCGGGTCTATTCAGTACTTC.

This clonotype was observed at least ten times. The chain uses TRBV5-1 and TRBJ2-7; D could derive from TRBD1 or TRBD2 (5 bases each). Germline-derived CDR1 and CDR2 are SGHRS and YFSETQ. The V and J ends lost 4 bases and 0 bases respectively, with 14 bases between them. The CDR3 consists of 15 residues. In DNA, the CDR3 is TGCGCCAGCAGCACAGAGCCAGGGACCTCCTACGAGCAGTACTTC. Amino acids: CASSTEPGTSYEQYF. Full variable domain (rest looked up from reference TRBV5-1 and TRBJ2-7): KAGVTQTPRYLIKTRGQQVTLSCSPISGHRSVSWYQQTPGQGLQFLFEYFSETQRNKGNFPGRFSGRQFSNSRSEMNVSTLELGDSALYLCASSTEPGTSYEQYFGPGTRLTVT.

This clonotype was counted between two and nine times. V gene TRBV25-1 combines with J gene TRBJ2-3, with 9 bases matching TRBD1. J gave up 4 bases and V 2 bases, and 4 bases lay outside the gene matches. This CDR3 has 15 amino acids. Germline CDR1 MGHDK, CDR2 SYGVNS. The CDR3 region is CASSEGTGTADTQYF. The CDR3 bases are TGTGCCAGCAGTGAAGGGACAGGGACCGCAGATACGCAGTATTTT.

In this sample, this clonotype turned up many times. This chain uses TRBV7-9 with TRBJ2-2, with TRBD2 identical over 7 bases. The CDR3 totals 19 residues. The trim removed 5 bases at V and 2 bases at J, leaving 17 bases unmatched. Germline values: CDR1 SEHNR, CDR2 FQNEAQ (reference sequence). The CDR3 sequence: CASSLVGASGPLNTGELFF. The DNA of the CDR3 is TGTGCCAGCAGCCTAGTCGGGGCTAGCGGCCCCCTCAACACCGGGGAGCTGTTTTTT.

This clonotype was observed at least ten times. This CDR3 reads CASSSSSGVIRRGSTDTQYF. In nucleotides, the CDR3 is TGTGCCAGCAGTTCATCCAGCGGGGTAATTCGTAGGGGTAGCACAGATACGCAGTATTTT. This chain links TRBV12-3 or TRBV12-4 with TRBJ2-3; 7 positions match TRBD2. The V segment lost 4 bases and the J segment 0 bases; nucleotides outside the gene matches: 19. The CDR3 contains 20 residues.

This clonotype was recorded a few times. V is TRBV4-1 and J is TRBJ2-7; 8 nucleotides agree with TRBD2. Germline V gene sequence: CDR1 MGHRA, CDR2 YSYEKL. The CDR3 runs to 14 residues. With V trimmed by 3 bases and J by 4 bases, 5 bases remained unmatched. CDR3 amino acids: CASSHHGGGYEQYF. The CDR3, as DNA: TGCGCCAGCAGCCACCACGGGGGGGGATACGAGCAGTACTTC.

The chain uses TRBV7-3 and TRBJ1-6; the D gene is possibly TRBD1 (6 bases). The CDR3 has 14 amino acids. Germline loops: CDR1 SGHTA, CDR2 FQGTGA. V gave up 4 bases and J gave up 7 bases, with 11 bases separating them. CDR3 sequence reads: CASSSGQSNSPLHF. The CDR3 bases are TGTGCCAGCAGCTCTGGACAGTCGAATTCACCCCTCCACTTT.

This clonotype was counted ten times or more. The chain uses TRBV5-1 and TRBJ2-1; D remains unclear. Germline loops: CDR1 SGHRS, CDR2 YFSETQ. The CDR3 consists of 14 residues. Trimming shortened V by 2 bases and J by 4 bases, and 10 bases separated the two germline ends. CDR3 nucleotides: TGCGCCAGCAGCTTACGAGACTTTTACAATGAGCAGTTCTTC. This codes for CASSLRDFYNEQFF.

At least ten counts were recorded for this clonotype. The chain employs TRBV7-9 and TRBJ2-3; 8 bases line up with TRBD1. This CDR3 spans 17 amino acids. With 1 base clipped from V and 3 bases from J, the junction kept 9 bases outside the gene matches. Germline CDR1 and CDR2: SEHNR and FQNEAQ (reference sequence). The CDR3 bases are TGTGCCAGCAGCTTAGGGTCGACAGGGGCAAGGACAGATACGCAGTATTTT. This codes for CASSLGSTGARTDTQYF.

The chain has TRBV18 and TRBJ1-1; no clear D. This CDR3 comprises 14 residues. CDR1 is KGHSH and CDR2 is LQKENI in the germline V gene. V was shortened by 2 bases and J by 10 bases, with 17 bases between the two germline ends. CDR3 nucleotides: TGTGCCAGCTCACCAGCCACGGAGCGCCCCGGAGCTTTCTTT. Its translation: CASSPATERPGAFF.

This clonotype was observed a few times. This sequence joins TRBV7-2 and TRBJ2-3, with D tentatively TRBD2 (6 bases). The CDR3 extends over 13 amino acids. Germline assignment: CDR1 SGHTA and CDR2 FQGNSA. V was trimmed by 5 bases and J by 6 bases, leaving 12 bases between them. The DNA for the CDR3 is TGTGCCAGCAGCGGTAGCCGGGGGGATACGCAGTATTTT. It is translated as CASSGSRGDTQYF.